This TCR beta chain is from a study of breast tumors, draining lymph nodes, adjacent tissues. General study findings and limits: That most tumor T cells come from lymph nodes remained unproven. Compared with basal-like, luminal-like tumors shared significantly more repertoire with nontumor tissue. Compared with lymph nodes, tumors were less diverse; compared with nontumor tissue, more.

Each CDR3 protein gets one entry after TCRdb re-called the multiplex PCR reads with MiXCR. In the table there are 90,000 to 120,000 distinct CDR3 sequences, approximately 21% of which are singletons. This clonotype was seen many times. Its specificity is unknown. CDR1 and CDR2 from the germline V gene are LNHDA and SQIVND (reference sequence). This CDR3 contains 17 residues. The J segment lost 4 bases and the V segment lost 8 bases, leaving 11 bases of the junction unmatched. Samples came from axillary lymph nodes draining the breast cancer. The receptor comes from a female donor with breast cancer. Some clones in this sample may be carry-over from other donors' samples. The rearrangement joins TRBV19 to TRBJ1-4; 12 bases agree with TRBD1. The sample was axillary lymph node tissue. CDR3 protein: CASSERDRGLGNEKLFF. CDR3 DNA: TGTGCCAGTTCAGAAAGGGACAGGGGGCTAGGTAATGAAAAACTGTTTTTT.